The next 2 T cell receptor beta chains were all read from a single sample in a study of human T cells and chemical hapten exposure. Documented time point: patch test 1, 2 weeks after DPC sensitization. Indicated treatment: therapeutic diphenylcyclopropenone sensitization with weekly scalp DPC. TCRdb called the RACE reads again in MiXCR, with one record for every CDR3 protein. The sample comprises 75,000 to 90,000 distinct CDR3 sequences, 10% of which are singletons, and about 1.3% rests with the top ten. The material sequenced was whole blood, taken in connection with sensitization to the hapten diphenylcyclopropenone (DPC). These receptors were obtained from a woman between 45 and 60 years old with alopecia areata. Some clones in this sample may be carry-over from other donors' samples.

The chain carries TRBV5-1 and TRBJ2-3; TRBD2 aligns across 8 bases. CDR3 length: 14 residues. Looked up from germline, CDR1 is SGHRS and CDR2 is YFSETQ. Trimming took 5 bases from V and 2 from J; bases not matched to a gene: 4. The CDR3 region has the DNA TGCGCCAGCAGTCAACTAGCGGACACAGATACGCAGTATTTT. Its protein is CASSQLADTDTQYF.

The CDR3: CASSFIQGANQPQHF. The CDR3 DNA is TGTGCCAGCAGTTTTATACAGGGGGCCAATCAGCCCCAGCATTTT. This rearrangement joins TRBV28 to TRBJ1-5; 9 positions agree with TRBD1. CDR1 is MDHEN, CDR2 SYDVKM, per germline. This CDR3 contains 15 residues. V lost 3 bases, J lost 3 bases, and 3 bases stayed unmatched.